These T cell receptor beta chains were read from a single sample in a study of regulatory T cells in long-lasting Graves disease. TCRdb recomputed calls from the multiplex PCR reads with MiXCR, one row per CDR3 protein. The table has 390,000 or so distinct CDR3 sequences, roughly 12% seen once. These data were also reused for a study on T cells in Graves' hyperthyroidism and ophthalmopathy.

The sequencing used peripheral blood mononuclear cells (PBMCs), collected at new diagnosis, from a patient treated with antithyroid drugs. The source is a woman under 30 with Graves disease. Each CDR3 is given with its conserved first and last residue. A D gene is named only where the DNA matches it firmly. Expanded clones are given a class, and other clones once, few, many or no size at all.

v_call: TRBV12-3/TRBV12-4
d_call: .
clone_size: .
j_call: TRBJ2-1
cdr3_nt: TGTGCCAGCAGCTTGCGCAGGGGACATGAGCAGTTCTTC
cdr3_aa: CASSLRRGHEQFF

v_call: TRBV6-1
d_call: .
clone_size: many
j_call: TRBJ2-2
cdr3_nt: TGTGCCAGCGCGGGCCAGGGGTCCCCGGGTTTTACCGGGGAGCTGTTTTTT
cdr3_aa: CASAGQGSPGFTGELFF

v_call: TRBV24-1
d_call: .
clone_size: many
j_call: TRBJ2-5
cdr3_nt: TGTGCCACCAGTGCTAGCAGCGGTCCCCAAGAGACCCAGTACTTC
cdr3_aa: CATSASSGPQETQYF

v_call: TRBV20-1
d_call: TRBD2
clone_size: many
j_call: TRBJ2-7
cdr3_nt: TGCAGTGCTAGAGATATCGCGGGAGTGGACGAGCAGTACTTC
cdr3_aa: CSARDIAGVDEQYF

v_call: TRBV6-5
d_call: .
clone_size: many
j_call: TRBJ1-5
cdr3_nt: TGTGCCAGCAGTTACGGCAGTAATCAGCCCCAGCATTTT
cdr3_aa: CASSYGSNQPQHF

v_call: TRBV19
d_call: .
clone_size: many
j_call: TRBJ1-1
cdr3_nt: TGTGCCAGTATGCGCCGTTTATTGAACACTGAAGCTTTCTTT
cdr3_aa: CASMRRLLNTEAFF

v_call: TRBV28
d_call: .
clone_size: .
j_call: TRBJ2-2
cdr3_nt: TGTGCCAGCAGTTTTGTCGTTGGCGTGGGAGGCAGCGGGGAGCTGTTTTTT
cdr3_aa: CASSFVVGVGGSGELFF

v_call: TRBV6-2/TRBV6-3
d_call: .
clone_size: many
j_call: TRBJ1-1
cdr3_nt: TGTGCCAGCAGTTACGGCAGGGTTTCTGAAGCTTTCTTT
cdr3_aa: CASSYGRVSEAFF

v_call: TRBV29-1
d_call: .
clone_size: .
j_call: TRBJ1-3
cdr3_nt: TGCAGCGTGGCGGTCTACGGAAACACCATATATTTT
cdr3_aa: CSVAVYGNTIYF

v_call: TRBV20-1
d_call: .
clone_size: few
j_call: TRBJ2-1
cdr3_nt: TGCAGTGCTAGAGTTACTAGCACCAATGAGCAGTTCTTC
cdr3_aa: CSARVTSTNEQFF

v_call: TRBV27
d_call: TRBD1
clone_size: many
j_call: TRBJ1-1
cdr3_nt: TGTGCCAGCAGTACCCGACAGGGGGCTGAAGCTTTCTTT
cdr3_aa: CASSTRQGAEAFF

v_call: TRBV11-3
d_call: .
clone_size: few
j_call: TRBJ1-1
cdr3_nt: TGTGCCAGCAGCCCTTTGGGGGGGGAGGCTTTCTTT
cdr3_aa: CASSPLGGEAFF

v_call: TRBV7-8
d_call: .
clone_size: many
j_call: TRBJ2-5
cdr3_nt: TGTGCCAGCAGCTTAGATCGGGGGAGCGGAGAGACCCAGTACTTC
cdr3_aa: CASSLDRGSGETQYF

v_call: TRBV18
d_call: .
clone_size: many
j_call: TRBJ1-1
cdr3_nt: TGTGCCAGCTCACCAAAGGGCACACTAGAAGCTTTCTTT
cdr3_aa: CASSPKGTLEAFF

v_call: TRBV9
d_call: .
clone_size: many
j_call: TRBJ2-5
cdr3_nt: TGTGCCAGCAGCGCGGATTTATGGGAAGAGACCCAGTACTTC
cdr3_aa: CASSADLWEETQYF

v_call: TRBV2
d_call: TRBD1
clone_size: many
j_call: TRBJ2-3
cdr3_nt: TGTGCCAGCTCCCTGGACAGGGTTAGCGCAGATACGCAGTATTTT
cdr3_aa: CASSLDRVSADTQYF

v_call: TRBV15
d_call: TRBD1
clone_size: .
j_call: TRBJ1-1
cdr3_nt: TGTGCCACCAGCAGACCCGGGACAGGGAGCACTGAAGCTTTCTTT
cdr3_aa: CATSRPGTGSTEAFF

v_call: TRBV12-3/TRBV12-4
d_call: .
clone_size: .
j_call: TRBJ1-6
cdr3_nt: TGTGCCAGCAGTCCCCAGGAACGGTATAATTCACCCCTCCACTTT
cdr3_aa: CASSPQERYNSPLHF

v_call: TRBV29-1
d_call: TRBD2
clone_size: many
j_call: TRBJ2-1
cdr3_nt: TGCAGCGTGGGGCTAGCGGGAATCTCCTACAATGAGCAGTTCTTC
cdr3_aa: CSVGLAGISYNEQFF

v_call: TRBV4-2
d_call: .
clone_size: .
j_call: TRBJ1-2
cdr3_nt: TGTGCCAGCACTCCTCGGGAAAGCGTTTATGGCTACACCTTC
cdr3_aa: CASTPRESVYGYTF

v_call: TRBV28
d_call: .
clone_size: many
j_call: TRBJ1-1
cdr3_nt: TGTGCCAGCAGGTTGACAGCTAATGAAGCTTTCTTT
cdr3_aa: CASRLTANEAFF

v_call: TRBV20-1
d_call: TRBD1
clone_size: .
j_call: TRBJ2-2
cdr3_nt: TGCAGTGCTAGAGTGGCCTTCAGGGGGCGGGGAGCATCCGGGGAGCTGTTTTTT
cdr3_aa: CSARVAFRGRGASGELFF

v_call: TRBV12-3/TRBV12-4
d_call: .
clone_size: .
j_call: TRBJ2-2
cdr3_nt: TGTGCCTGGCGGTGGGGGGCGGGGACCGGGGAGCTGTTTTTT
cdr3_aa: CAWRWGAGTGELFF

v_call: TRBV20-1
d_call: TRBD1
clone_size: .
j_call: TRBJ1-5
cdr3_nt: TGCAGTGCTAGAGATCCTTTAAGACAGGGGTTACATCAGCCCCAGCATTTT
cdr3_aa: CSARDPLRQGLHQPQHF

v_call: TRBV12-3/TRBV12-4
d_call: .
clone_size: .
j_call: TRBJ1-2
cdr3_nt: TGTGCCAGCAGCTTCCGGGGGGGATGGAGCTGTGGCTACACCTTC
cdr3_aa: CASSFRGGWSCGYTF

v_call: TRBV30
d_call: .
clone_size: many
j_call: TRBJ2-4
cdr3_nt: TGTGCCGGAAACAGCTTAGCCAAAAACATTCAGTACTTC
cdr3_aa: CAGNSLAKNIQYF

v_call: TRBV20-1
d_call: TRBD2
clone_size: many
j_call: TRBJ2-7
cdr3_nt: TGCAGCGCGTGGCGGGAGGTTACCTACGAGCAGTACTTC
cdr3_aa: CSAWREVTYEQYF

v_call: TRBV20-1
d_call: TRBD2
clone_size: many
j_call: TRBJ2-1
cdr3_nt: TGCAGTGCTAGAGATTATGTAGCGGGAGGCGGAAGCTCCTACAATGAGCAGTTCTTC
cdr3_aa: CSARDYVAGGGSSYNEQFF

v_call: TRBV6-1
d_call: .
clone_size: .
j_call: TRBJ2-2
cdr3_nt: TGTGCCGCCCCCCGACAGCCGAACACCGGGGAGCTGTTTTTT
cdr3_aa: CAAPRQPNTGELFF

v_call: TRBV3-1
d_call: .
clone_size: many
j_call: TRBJ2-7
cdr3_nt: TGTGCCAGCAGCCAAGTCGAACAGGGAGACTCCTACGAGCAGTACTTC
cdr3_aa: CASSQVEQGDSYEQYF

v_call: TRBV10-3
d_call: TRBD1
clone_size: many
j_call: TRBJ1-5
cdr3_nt: TGTGCCATCAGTGATCCGGGACAGGGAGATCAGCCCCAGCATTTT
cdr3_aa: CAISDPGQGDQPQHF